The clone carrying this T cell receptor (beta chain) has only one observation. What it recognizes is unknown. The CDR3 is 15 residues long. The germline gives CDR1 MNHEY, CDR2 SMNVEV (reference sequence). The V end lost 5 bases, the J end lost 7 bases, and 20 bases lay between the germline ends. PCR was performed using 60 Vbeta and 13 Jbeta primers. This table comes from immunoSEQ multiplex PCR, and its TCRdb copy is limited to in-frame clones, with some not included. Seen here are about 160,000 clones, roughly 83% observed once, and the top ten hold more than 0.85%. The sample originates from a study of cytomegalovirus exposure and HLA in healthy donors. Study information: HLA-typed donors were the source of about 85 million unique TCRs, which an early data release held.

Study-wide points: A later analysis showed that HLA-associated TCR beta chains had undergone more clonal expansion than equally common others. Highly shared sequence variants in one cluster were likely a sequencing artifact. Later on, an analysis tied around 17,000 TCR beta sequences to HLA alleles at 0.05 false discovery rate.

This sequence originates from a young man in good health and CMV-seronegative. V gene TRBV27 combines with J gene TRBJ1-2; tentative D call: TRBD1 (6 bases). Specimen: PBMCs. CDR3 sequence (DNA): TGTGCCAGCAGTCCGGACAGTAGGGGCCTATCTGGCTACACCTTC. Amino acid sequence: CASSPDSRGLSGYTF.